Following are 15 T cell receptor beta chains from one sample sequenced in a study of blood T cell repertoires in COVID-19. Produced via immunoSEQ multiplex PCR; TCRdb's table is partial and in-frame only. This table has around 280,000 clones, 85% to 90% appearing once. The sequencing input was peripheral blood. All receptors come from a woman aged 25 to 39 with COVID-19, enrolled during active disease.

The V and J genes are TRBV15 and TRBJ2-2; D not resolved. V was clipped by 1 base and J by 4 bases, with 7 bases between them. The CDR3 loop spans 14 amino acids. The germline V gene has CDR1 LNHNV and CDR2 YYDKDF (reference sequence). The CDR3 coding sequence is TGTGCCACCAGCAGAGTTCCCGGCACCGGGGAGCTGTTTTTT. It specifies CATSRVPGTGELFF.

The chain joins TRBV9 to TRBJ1-2, with a tentative D call TRBD1 (6 bases). This CDR3 comprises 14 residues. V shed 0 bases and J shed 7 bases, with 13 bases lying between them. Germline V gene lookup returns CDR1 SGDLS and CDR2 YYNGEE. CDR3 protein: CASSVEGVSGGYTF. CDR3 in DNA: TGTGCCAGCAGCGTAGAGGGGGTATCTGGTGGCTACACCTTC. Variable domain in full (rest from reference TRBV9 and TRBJ1-2): DSGVTQTPKHLITATGQRVTLRCSPRSGDLSVYWYQQSLDQGLQFLIQYYNGEERAKGNILERFSAQQFPDLHSELNLSSLELGDSALYFCASSVEGVSGGYTFGSGTRLTVV.

The rearrangement uses TRBV7-9 and TRBJ1-2, with D unresolved. Germline values: CDR1 SEHNR, CDR2 FQNEAQ (reference sequence). With 0 bases removed from V and 6 bases from J, the gap between germline ends came to 14 bases. The CDR3 covers 15 residues. In DNA, the CDR3 is TGTGCCAGCAGCTTAGCGGCAGCAACTAGGGATGGCTACACCTTC. Translation: CASSLAAATRDGYTF.

This chain uses TRBV19 with TRBJ1-2; D is perhaps TRBD1 (6 bases). V lost 8 bases, J lost 2 bases, and 9 bases lay in between. The germline V gene has CDR1 LNHDA and CDR2 SQIVND (reference sequence). The CDR3 is 12 amino acids. The CDR3 sequence is CASRQGNYGYTF. The DNA of the CDR3 is TGTGCCAGTCGCCAGGGGAACTATGGCTACACCTTC. The whole variable domain, remainder taken from reference TRBV19 and TRBJ1-2, is DGGITQSPKYLFRKEGQNVTLSCEQNLNHDAMYWYRQDPGQGLRLIYYSQIVNDFQKGDIAEGYSVSREKKESFPLTVTSAQKNPTAFYLCASRQGNYGYTFGSGTRLTVV.

The chain recombines TRBV4-1 with TRBJ2-4, with 7 bases matching TRBD2. Germline trimming cut 4 bases from V and 8 bases from J; bases unmatched to any gene: 11. This CDR3 comprises 15 residues. Germline V gene data show CDR1 as MGHRA and CDR2 as YSYEKL. CDR3 loop: CASSLTQLRGDIQYF. The CDR3 bases are TGCGCCAGCAGCCTTACGCAGCTCCGGGGGGACATTCAGTACTTC.

The chain is built from TRBV13 and TRBJ2-1, with D uncertain. The V end lost 2 bases, the J end lost 5 bases, and 7 bases lay between the germline ends. Per the germline V gene, CDR1 is PRHDT and CDR2 is FYEKMQ (reference sequence). The CDR3 runs 13 residues. CDR3 sequence reads: CASSLWLNNEQFF. As DNA, the CDR3 is TGTGCCAGCAGCTTATGGCTTAACAATGAGCAGTTCTTC.

The chain couples TRBV28 to TRBJ1-1; weak D call: TRBD1 (6 bases). CDR3 length: 13 residues. Germline lookup yields CDR1 MDHEN and CDR2 SYDVKM. Trimming took 1 base from V and 10 from J, leaving 13 bases between them. The DNA of the CDR3 is TGTGCCAGCAGTTTATTAGACAGGATTAGAGCTTTCTTT. Translating gives CASSLLDRIRAFF.

The CDR3 here is CASSRQIMTANYGYTF. The CDR3 DNA sequence: TGTGCCAGCAGCCGACAAATTATGACAGCTAACTATGGCTACACCTTC. This chain uses TRBV7-9 with TRBJ1-2, with a possible D match to TRBD1 (5 bases). Between the trimmed V and J ends, which lost 5 bases and 0 bases, there was a span of 16 bases. The germline CDR1 and CDR2 sequences are SEHNR and FQNEAQ (reference sequence). The CDR3 is 16 amino acids.

The rearrangement links TRBV15 to TRBJ1-6; D call uncertain. The germline V gene encodes CDR1 LNHNV and CDR2 YYDKDF (reference sequence). Trimming shortened V by 3 bases and J by 10 bases, and 10 bases separated the two germline ends. The CDR3 consists of 13 residues. DNA of the CDR3: TGTGCCACCAGCAGCCTGGTAGCATCACCCCTCCACTTT. It translates to CATSSLVASPLHF.

The V and J genes are TRBV5-4 and TRBJ2-3, with TRBD1 as a possible D gene (6 bases). The CDR3 consists of 15 residues. Trimming removed 0 bases from V and 2 bases from J, with 10 bases in between. CDR1 is SGHNT and CDR2 is YYREEE in the germline V gene (reference sequence). The CDR3 spells CASSLGGGPTDTQYF. CDR3 sequence (DNA): TGTGCCAGCAGCTTGGGAGGGGGACCCACAGATACGCAGTATTTT.

The V gene is TRBV9, the J gene TRBJ1-1; TRBD1 might be the D (5 bases). V was cut by 3 bases and J by 3 bases, with 12 bases left in between. Germline V gene lookup returns CDR1 SGDLS and CDR2 YYNGEE. This CDR3 has 14 residues. The DNA of the CDR3 is TGTGCCAGCAGCGCCACAGACAGATACACTGAAGCTTTCTTT. Residues: CASSATDRYTEAFF.

Only a few counts were recorded for this clone. The chain employs TRBV7-2 and TRBJ2-5; 7 bases match TRBD1. CDR1 and CDR2 from the germline V gene are SGHTA and FQGNSA. The CDR3 has 15 residues. Trimming removed 5 bases from V and 1 base from J; junction bases left unmatched: 7. CDR3 coding DNA: TGTGCCAGCAGCCCAGGGGACAGCCTCCAAGAGACCCAGTACTTC. It translates to CASSPGDSLQETQYF.

The chain couples TRBV6-5 to TRBJ1-2; D unclear. This CDR3 is built from 12 residues. CDR1 MNHEY and CDR2 SVGAGI come from the germline V gene. Trimming pared 9 bases from V and 0 bases from J, leaving 8 bases between. CDR3 coding DNA: TGTGCCAGTGGCGGGACTAACTATGGCTACACCTTC. The encoded protein is CASGGTNYGYTF.

This clone was detected only once. The genes are TRBV6-5 and TRBJ2-7, with D possibly being TRBD1 (6 bases). In germline, CDR1 is MNHEY, CDR2 SVGAGI. V shed 8 bases and J shed 7 bases, with 21 bases lying between them. This CDR3 has 14 residues. The CDR3 reads CASHRTALVKEQYF. CDR3 sequence (DNA): TGTGCCAGCCATCGGACAGCCCTTGTGAAGGAGCAGTACTTC.

The CDR3, as DNA: TGTGCCAGCAGCTTCGTCGGCTCTGGGGCCAACGTCCTGACTTTC. Its translation is CASSFVGSGANVLTF. V usage is TRBV5-5 and J usage is TRBJ2-6; no clear D. Germline V gene lookup returns CDR1 SGHKS and CDR2 YYEKEE (reference sequence). The CDR3 has 15 amino acids. Trimming stripped 2 bases from V and 0 bases from J, with 6 bases between.